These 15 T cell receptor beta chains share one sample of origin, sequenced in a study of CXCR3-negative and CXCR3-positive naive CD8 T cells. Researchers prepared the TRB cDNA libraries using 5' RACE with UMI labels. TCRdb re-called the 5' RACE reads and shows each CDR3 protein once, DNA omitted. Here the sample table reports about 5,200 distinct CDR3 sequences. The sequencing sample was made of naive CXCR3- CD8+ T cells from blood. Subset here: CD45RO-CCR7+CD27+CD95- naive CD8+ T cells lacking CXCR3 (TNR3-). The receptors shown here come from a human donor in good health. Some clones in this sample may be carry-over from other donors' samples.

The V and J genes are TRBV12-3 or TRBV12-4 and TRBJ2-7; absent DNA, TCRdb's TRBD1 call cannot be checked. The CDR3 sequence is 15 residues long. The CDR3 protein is CASSPRLGAQYEQYF.

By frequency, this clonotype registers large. CDR3 amino acids: CASSHGSSYEQFF. This chain uses TRBV14 with TRBJ2-1. The CDR3 loop spans 13 amino acids. Germline V gene data show CDR1 as SGHDN and CDR2 as FVKESK.

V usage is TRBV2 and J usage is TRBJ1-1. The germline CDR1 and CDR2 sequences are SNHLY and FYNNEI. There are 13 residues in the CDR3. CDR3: CASSARANTEAFF.

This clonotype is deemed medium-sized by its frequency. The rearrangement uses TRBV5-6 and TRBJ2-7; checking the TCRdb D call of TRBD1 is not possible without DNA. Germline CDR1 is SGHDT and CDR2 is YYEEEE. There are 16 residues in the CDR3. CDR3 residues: CASSLQLGTGSYEQYF.

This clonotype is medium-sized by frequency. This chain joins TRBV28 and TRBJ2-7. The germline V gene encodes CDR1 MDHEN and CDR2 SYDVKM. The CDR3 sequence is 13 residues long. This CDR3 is CASRGYMAYEQYF.

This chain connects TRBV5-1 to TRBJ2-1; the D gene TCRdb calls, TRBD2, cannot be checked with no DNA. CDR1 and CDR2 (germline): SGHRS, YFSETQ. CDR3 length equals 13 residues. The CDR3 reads CASSPGSGGEQFF.

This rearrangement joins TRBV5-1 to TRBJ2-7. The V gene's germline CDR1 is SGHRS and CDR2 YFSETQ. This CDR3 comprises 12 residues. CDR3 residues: CASSLEGFKQYF.

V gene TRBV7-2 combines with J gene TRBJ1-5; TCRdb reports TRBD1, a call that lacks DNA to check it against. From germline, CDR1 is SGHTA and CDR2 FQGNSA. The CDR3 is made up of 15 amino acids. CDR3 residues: CASSLDPSPNQPQHF. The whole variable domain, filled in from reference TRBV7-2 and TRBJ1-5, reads GAGVSQSPSNKVTEKGKDVELRCDPISGHTALYWYRQSLGQGLEFLIYFQGNSAPDKSGLPSDRFSAERTGGSVSTLTIQRTQQEDSAVYLCASSLDPSPNQPQHFGDGTRLSIL.

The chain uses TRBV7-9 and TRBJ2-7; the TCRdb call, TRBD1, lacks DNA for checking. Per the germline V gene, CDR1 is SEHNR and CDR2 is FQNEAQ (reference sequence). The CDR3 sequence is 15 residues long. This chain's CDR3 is CASSSEEGDTYEQYF. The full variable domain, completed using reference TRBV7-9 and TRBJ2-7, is DTGVSQNPRHKITKRGQNVTFRCDPISEHNRLYWYRQTLGQGPEFLTYFQNEAQLEKSRLLSDRFSAERPKGSFSTLEIQRTEQGDSAMYLCASSSEEGDTYEQYFGPGTRLTVT.

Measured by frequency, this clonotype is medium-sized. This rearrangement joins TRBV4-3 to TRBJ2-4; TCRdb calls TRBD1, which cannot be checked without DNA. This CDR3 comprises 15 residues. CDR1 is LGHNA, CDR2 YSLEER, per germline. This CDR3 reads CASSQDSYGGNIQYF.

The CDR3 loop reads CASSYSAGEYNEQFF. This chain links TRBV6-8 with TRBJ2-1; as DNA is missing, the TRBD1 call by TCRdb cannot be tested. This CDR3 spans 15 amino acids. Germline CDR1 and CDR2: MNHGY and SAAAGT.

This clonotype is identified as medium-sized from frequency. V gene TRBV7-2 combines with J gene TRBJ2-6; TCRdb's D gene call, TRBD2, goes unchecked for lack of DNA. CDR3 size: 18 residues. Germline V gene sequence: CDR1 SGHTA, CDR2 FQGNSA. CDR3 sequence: CASSSPLAGFSGANVLTF.

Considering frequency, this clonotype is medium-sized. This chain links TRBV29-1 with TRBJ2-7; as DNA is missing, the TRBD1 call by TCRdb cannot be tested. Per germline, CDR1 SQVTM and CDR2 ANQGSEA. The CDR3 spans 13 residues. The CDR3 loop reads CSARTGLSYEQYF.

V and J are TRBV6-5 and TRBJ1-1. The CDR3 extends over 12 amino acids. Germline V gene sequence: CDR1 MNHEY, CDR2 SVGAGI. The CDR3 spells CASSYSNTEAFF.

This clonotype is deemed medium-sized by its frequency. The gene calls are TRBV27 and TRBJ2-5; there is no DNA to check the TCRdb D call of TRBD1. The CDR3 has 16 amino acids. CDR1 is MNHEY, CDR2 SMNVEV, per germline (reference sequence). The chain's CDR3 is CASSPLGGGAEDTQYF.